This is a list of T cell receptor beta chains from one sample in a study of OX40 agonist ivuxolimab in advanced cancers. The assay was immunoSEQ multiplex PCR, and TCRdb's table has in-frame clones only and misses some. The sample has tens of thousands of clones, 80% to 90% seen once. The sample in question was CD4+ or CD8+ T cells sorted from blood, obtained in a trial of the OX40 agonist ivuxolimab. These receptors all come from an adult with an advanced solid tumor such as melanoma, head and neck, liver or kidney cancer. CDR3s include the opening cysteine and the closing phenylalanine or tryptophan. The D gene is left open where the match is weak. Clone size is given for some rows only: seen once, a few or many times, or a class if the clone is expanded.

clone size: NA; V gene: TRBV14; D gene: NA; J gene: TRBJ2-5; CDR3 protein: CASSQEYRQETQYF; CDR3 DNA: TGTGCCAGCAGCCAAGAATACAGGCAAGAGACCCAGTACTTC
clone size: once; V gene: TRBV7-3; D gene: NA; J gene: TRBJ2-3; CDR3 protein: CASSLNGYTDTQYF; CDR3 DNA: TGTGCCAGCAGCTTAAATGGCTACACAGATACGCAGTATTTT
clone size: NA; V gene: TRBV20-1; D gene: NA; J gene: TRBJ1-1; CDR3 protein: CSAAQYTEAFF; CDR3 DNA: TGCAGTGCGGCACAGTACACTGAAGCTTTCTTT
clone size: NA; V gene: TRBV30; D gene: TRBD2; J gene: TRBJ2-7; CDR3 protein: CAWSVKRTSGSYEQYF; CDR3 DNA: TGTGCCTGGAGTGTAAAAAGGACTAGCGGCTCCTACGAGCAGTACTTC
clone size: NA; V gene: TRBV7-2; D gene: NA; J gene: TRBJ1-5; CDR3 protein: CASSLQGPSVSNQPQHF; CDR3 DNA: TGTGCCAGCAGCTTACAGGGGCCGTCGGTTAGCAATCAGCCCCAGCATTTT
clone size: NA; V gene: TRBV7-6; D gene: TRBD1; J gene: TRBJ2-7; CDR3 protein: CASSRVTGVGEQYF; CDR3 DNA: TGTGCCAGCAGCCGGGTAACAGGGGTCGGCGAGCAGTACTTC
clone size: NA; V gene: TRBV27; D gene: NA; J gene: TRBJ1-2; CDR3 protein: CASSLSPVAGHYYGYTF; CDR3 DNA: TGTGCCAGCAGTTTATCCCCAGTGGCGGGGCACTACTATGGCTACACCTTC
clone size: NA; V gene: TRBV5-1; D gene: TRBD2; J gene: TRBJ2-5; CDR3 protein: CASTRSGGPKETQYF; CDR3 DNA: TGCGCCAGCACGAGGTCGGGGGGTCCAAAAGAGACCCAGTACTTC
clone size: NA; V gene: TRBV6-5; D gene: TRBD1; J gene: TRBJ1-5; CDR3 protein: CASSRTGGGDQPQHF; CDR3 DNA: TGTGCCAGCAGCAGGACAGGGGGCGGGGATCAGCCCCAGCATTTT
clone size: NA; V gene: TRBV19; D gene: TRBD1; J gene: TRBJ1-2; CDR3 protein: CASNGQGFYGYTF; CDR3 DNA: TGTGCCAGTAATGGACAGGGGTTTTATGGCTACACCTTC
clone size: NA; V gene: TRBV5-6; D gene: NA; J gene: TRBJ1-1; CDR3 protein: CASSFGDRYTEAFF; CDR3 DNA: TGTGCCAGCAGCTTCGGGGATCGGTACACTGAAGCTTTCTTT
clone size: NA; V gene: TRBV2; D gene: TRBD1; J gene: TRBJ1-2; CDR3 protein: CASGGQGLANYGYTF; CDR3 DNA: TGTGCCAGCGGGGGACAGGGGTTAGCTAACTATGGCTACACCTTC
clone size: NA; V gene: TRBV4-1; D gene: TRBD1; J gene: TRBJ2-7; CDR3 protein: CASSQVLGAGGYEQYF; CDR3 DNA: TGCGCCAGCAGCCAAGTATTGGGAGCAGGGGGCTACGAGCAGTACTTC
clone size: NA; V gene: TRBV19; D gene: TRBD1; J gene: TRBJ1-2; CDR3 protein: CASSQGTGGSYGYTF; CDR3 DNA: TGTGCCAGTAGTCAAGGGACAGGGGGCAGCTATGGCTACACCTTC
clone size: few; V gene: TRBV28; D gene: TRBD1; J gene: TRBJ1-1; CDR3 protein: CASSLEGGGTEAFF; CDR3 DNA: TGTGCCAGCAGTTTGGAAGGGGGCGGCACTGAAGCTTTCTTT
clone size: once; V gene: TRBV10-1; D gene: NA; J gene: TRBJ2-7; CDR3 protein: CASSESPFLDLNF; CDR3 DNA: TGCGCCAGCAGTGAGTCCCCTTTTTTGGACCTCAATTTC
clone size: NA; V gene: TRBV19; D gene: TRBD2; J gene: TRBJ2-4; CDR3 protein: CASSPQREWAKNIQYF; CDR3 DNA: TGTGCCAGTAGTCCTCAGCGGGAGTGGGCCAAAAACATTCAGTACTTC
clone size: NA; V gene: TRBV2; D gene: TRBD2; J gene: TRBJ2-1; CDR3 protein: CASRGASGSRDEQFF; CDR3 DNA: TGTGCCAGCAGGGGAGCTAGCGGGAGTCGGGATGAGCAGTTCTTC
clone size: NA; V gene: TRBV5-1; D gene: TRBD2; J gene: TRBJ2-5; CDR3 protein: CASSAGTTTQQETQYF; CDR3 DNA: TGCGCCAGCAGCGCTGGGACTACAACACAGCAAGAGACCCAGTACTTC
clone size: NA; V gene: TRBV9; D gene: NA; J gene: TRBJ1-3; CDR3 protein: CASSVSGGSSGNTIYF; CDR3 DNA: TGTGCCAGCAGCGTCTCTGGGGGGAGCTCTGGAAACACCATATATTTT
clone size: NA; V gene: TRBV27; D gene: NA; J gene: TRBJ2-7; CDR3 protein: CASHLQGHDYEQYF; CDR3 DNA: TGTGCCAGCCATCTTCAGGGACACGACTACGAGCAGTACTTC
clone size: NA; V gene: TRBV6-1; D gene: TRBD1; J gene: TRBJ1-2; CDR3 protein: CASSAEPGQGQGYGYTF; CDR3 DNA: TGTGCCAGCAGTGCCGAACCTGGACAGGGCCAGGGCTATGGCTACACCTTC
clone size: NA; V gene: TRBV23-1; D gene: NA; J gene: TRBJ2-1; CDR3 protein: CASSEGNEQFF; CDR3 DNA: TGCGCCAGCAGCGAGGGCAATGAGCAGTTCTTC
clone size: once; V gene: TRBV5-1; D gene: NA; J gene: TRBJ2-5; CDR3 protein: CASSPEDRWAEETQYF; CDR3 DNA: TGCGCCAGCTCCCCGGAAGACAGGTGGGCGGAAGAGACCCAGTACTTC
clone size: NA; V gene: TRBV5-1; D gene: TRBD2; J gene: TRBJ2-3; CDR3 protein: CASTGFVGQREGDTQYF; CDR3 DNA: TGCGCCAGCACCGGCTTCGTAGGGCAGCGGGAAGGAGATACGCAGTATTTT
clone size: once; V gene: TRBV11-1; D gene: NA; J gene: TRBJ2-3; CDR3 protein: CASSLGRSTDTQYF; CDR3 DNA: TGTGCCAGCAGCTTAGGCAGGAGCACAGATACGCAGTATTTT
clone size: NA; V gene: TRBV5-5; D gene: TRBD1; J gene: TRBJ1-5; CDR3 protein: CASSPLTGNQPQHF; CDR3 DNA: TGTGCCAGCAGCCCATTGACAGGGAATCAGCCCCAGCATTTT
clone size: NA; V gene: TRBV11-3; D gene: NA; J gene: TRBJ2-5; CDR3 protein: CASSQRTVQETQYF; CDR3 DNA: TGTGCCAGCAGCCAACGGACAGTCCAAGAGACCCAGTACTTC
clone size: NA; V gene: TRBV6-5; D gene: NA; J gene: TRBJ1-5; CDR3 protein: CASSYARGNQPQHF; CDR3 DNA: TGTGCCAGCAGTTATGCCAGGGGTAATCAGCCCCAGCATTTT
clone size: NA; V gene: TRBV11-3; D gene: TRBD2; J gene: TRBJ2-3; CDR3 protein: CASSLGLAGSGSTDTQYF; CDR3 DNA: TGTGCCAGCAGCCTGGGACTAGCGGGGTCCGGTAGCACAGATACGCAGTATTTT
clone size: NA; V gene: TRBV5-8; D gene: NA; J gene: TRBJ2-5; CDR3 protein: CASSGTARETQYF; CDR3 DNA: TGTGCCAGCAGCGGGACTGCCCGAGAGACCCAGTACTTC
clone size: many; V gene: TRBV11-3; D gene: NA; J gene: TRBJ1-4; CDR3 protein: CASSLTAATNEKLFF; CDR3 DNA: TGTGCCAGCAGCCTCACAGCGGCAACTAATGAAAAACTGTTTTTT
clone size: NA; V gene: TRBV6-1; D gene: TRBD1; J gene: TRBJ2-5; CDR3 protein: CASSVSSGTGRQETQYF; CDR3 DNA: TGTGCCAGCAGTGTATCCTCCGGGACAGGGCGTCAAGAGACCCAGTACTTC
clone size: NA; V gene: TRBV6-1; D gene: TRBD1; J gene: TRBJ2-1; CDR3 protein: CASRGGAWSEQFF; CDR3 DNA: TGTGCCAGTCGAGGGGGCGCTTGGAGTGAGCAGTTCTTC
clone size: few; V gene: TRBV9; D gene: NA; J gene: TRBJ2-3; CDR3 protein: CASSRLDSTDTQYF; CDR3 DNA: TGTGCCAGCAGCCGCCTTGACAGCACAGATACGCAGTATTTT
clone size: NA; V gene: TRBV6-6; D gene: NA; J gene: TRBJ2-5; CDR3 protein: CASGLYQETQYF; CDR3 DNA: TGTGCCAGCGGTTTGTACCAAGAGACCCAGTACTTC
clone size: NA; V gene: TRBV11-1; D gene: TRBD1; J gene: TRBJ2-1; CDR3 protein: CASSPGTGLSYNEQFF; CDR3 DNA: TGTGCCAGCAGCCCCGGGACAGGATTATCCTACAATGAGCAGTTCTTC
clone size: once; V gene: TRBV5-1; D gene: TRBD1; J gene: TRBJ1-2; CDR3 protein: CASSFAGWTGGGYTF; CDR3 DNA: TGCGCCAGCAGCTTCGCCGGGTGGACAGGCGGTGGCTACACCTTC
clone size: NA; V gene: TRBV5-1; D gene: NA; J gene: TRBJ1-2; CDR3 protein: CASSLGSGAGYTF; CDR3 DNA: TGCGCCAGCAGCTTGGGTTCAGGGGCCGGCTACACCTTC
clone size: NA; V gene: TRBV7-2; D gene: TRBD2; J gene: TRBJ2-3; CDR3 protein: CASSLGALAGGTDTQYF; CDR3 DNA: TGTGCCAGCAGCTTAGGGGCCCTAGCGGGCGGGACAGATACGCAGTATTTT
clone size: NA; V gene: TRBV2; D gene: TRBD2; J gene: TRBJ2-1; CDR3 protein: CASSPTSGINNEQFF; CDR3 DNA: TGTGCCAGCAGTCCGACTAGCGGAATAAACAATGAGCAGTTCTTC
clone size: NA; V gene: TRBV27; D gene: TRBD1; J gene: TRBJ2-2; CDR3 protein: CASSFLPTGWELFF; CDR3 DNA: TGTGCCAGCAGTTTCCTACCGACAGGGTGGGAGCTGTTTTTT
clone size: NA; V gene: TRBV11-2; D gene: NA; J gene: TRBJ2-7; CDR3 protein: CASSYRSQTSTEQYF; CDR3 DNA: TGTGCCAGCAGCTACCGATCTCAGACTAGTACCGAGCAGTACTTC
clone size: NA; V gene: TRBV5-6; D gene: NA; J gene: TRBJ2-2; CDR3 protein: CASSFWRQPNTGELFF; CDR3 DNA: TGTGCCAGCAGCTTTTGGAGACAACCGAACACCGGGGAGCTGTTTTTT
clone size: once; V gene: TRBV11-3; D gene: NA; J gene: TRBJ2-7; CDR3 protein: CASSWTTTYEQYF; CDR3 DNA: TGTGCCAGCAGCTGGACTACAACCTACGAGCAGTACTTC
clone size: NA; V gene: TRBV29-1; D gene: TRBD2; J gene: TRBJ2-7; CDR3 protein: CSVEPGTSGKCRYEQYF; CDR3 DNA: TGCAGCGTTGAACCCGGGACTAGCGGGAAGTGTCGCTACGAGCAGTACTTC
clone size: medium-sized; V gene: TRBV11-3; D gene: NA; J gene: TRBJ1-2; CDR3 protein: CASSLSQVYGYTF; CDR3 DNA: TGTGCCAGCAGCTTAAGCCAAGTCTATGGCTACACCTTC
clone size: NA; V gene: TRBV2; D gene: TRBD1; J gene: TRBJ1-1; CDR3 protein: CASMGQGGTEAFF; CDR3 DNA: TGTGCCAGCATGGGACAGGGGGGCACTGAAGCTTTCTTT
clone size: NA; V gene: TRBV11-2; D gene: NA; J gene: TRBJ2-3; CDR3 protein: CASSLSPHTDTQYF; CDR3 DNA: TGTGCCAGCAGCCTCAGTCCCCACACAGATACGCAGTATTTT
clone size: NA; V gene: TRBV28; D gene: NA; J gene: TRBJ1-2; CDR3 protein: CASRPTGRGYTF; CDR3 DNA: TGTGCCAGCAGGCCAACGGGTAGGGGCTACACCTTC